The 23 T cell receptor beta chains presented below share a single source sample, sequenced in a study of blood T cells in healthy people across ages. A second PCR of about 7 to 12 cycles used a sample-barcoded 5' primer and a J-beta primer mix. Each CDR3 protein is one row after TCRdb ran MiXCR on the 5' RACE reads. The sample contains around 650,000 distinct CDR3 sequences, approximately 40% of which appear only once. The sequencing input was blood. The receptor set was obtained from an older man in good health.

This clonotype has just a few counts. The V gene is TRBV6-5, the J gene TRBJ2-7; D is possibly TRBD1 or TRBD2 (5 bases each). The V end was cut by 6 bases, the J end by 7 bases, with 22 bases between. Germline V lookup: CDR1 MNHEY, CDR2 SVGAGI. CDR3 size: 15 residues. In nucleotides, the CDR3 is TGTGCCAGCAGGGGATCGGGACGCCCTTCTGGAGAGCAGTACTTC. As protein: CASRGSGRPSGEQYF.

This rearrangement joins TRBV7-2 to TRBJ2-1, with 9 positions matching TRBD2. CDR1 is SGHTA, CDR2 FQGNSA, per germline. The trim removed 0 bases at V and 6 bases at J, leaving 12 bases unmatched. The CDR3 is 18 residues long. The chain's CDR3 is CASSLAGLGSGSLNEQFF. The CDR3 nucleotides are TGTGCCAGCAGCTTAGCGGGTTTGGGTAGCGGGAGCCTCAATGAGCAGTTCTTC.

V and J are TRBV6-1 and TRBJ2-7; a weak D match, TRBD2 (5 bases). The V end was cut by 8 bases, the J end by 0 bases, with 20 bases between. This CDR3 region has 16 residues. From germline, CDR1 is MNHNS and CDR2 SASEGT. CDR3 amino acids: CASEEDFAMISYEQYF. The CDR3, as DNA: TGTGCCAGCGAGGAGGACTTCGCTATGATCTCCTACGAGCAGTACTTC.

This chain links TRBV29-1 with TRBJ2-1; 10 bases agree with TRBD2. Per germline, CDR1 SQVTM and CDR2 ANQGSEA. The junction had 11 bases not matched to a gene; V was cut back by 8 bases and J by 4 bases. The CDR3 has 15 residues. The CDR3 here is CSLSPWTSGYNEQFF. CDR3 coding DNA: TGCAGCCTTAGTCCCTGGACTAGCGGTTACAATGAGCAGTTCTTC.

Only a few counts were recorded for this clonotype. A much larger clone is a single base away; this may be a read error. The chain uses TRBV12-3 or TRBV12-4 and TRBJ2-1; TRBD2 is a possible D gene (6 bases). The end of the DNA is better explained by TRBJ2-7, so the J call may be wrong. The CDR3 covers 16 residues. CDR3 bases: TGTGCCAGCAGTTCACTTAAGGGAGGCGCCTACAATGAGCAGTACTTC. Amino acid sequence: CASSSLKGGAYNEQYF.

This clonotype came up a few times. This sequence joins TRBV15 and TRBJ2-7, with a weak D call TRBD1 (6 bases). The CDR3 covers 16 residues. V was shortened by 0 bases and J by 2 bases, with 14 bases between the two germline ends. CDR1 and CDR2 (germline): LNHNV, YYDKDF (reference sequence). The CDR3 DNA reads TGTGCCACCAGCAGAGACGGGACACCGACGCCCTACGAGCAGTACTTC. Its protein product is CATSRDGTPTPYEQYF.

The chain is built from TRBV18 and TRBJ2-7, with D uncertain. The DNA end lines up better with TRBJ2-5; the J call may be wrong. The germline gives CDR1 KGHSH, CDR2 LQKENI. CDR3 length: 12 residues. CDR3 bases: TGTGCCAGCTCACCAGACACAGAGACCCAGTACTTC. As protein: CASSPDTETQYF.

About this clonotype itself: At one boundary the junction diverges from the germline segment, which might be a read error. This CDR3 reads CAGSELGGGREQFF. CDR3 DNA sequence: TGTGCCGGCAGTGAATTGGGCGGGGGGCGTGAGCAGTTCTTC. The chain links TRBV2 to TRBJ2-1; 8 nucleotides line up with TRBD2. Germline CDR1 is SNHLY and CDR2 is FYNNEI. The CDR3 consists of 14 residues. Full variable domain (outside the CDR3, taken from reference TRBV2 and TRBJ2-1): EPEVTQTPSHQVTQMGQEVILRCVPISNHLYFYWYRQILGQKVEFLVSFYNNEISEKSEIFDDQFSVERPDGSNFTLKIRSTKLEDSAMYFCAGSELGGGREQFFGPGTRLTVL.

The rearrangement uses TRBV11-2 and TRBJ2-2; 8 bases are a match to TRBD2. Germline V gene data show CDR1 as SGHAT and CDR2 as FQNNGV. The ends lost 1 base at V and 4 bases at J; junction bases unmatched: 14. The CDR3 loop spans 19 amino acids. The CDR3, as DNA: TGTGCCAGCAGCTTAGTTGGCGGGGGGTTCCGATCGGGCACCGGGGAGCTGTTTTTT. It translates to CASSLVGGGFRSGTGELFF.

This clonotype has only a few counts. The DNA for the CDR3 is TGCAGTGCTAGCCTTATCAGCGATGAGCAGTTCTTC. Its protein product is CSASLISDEQFF. The V call is TRBV20-1, the J call TRBJ2-1; D is undetermined. Germline V gives CDR1 DFQATT, CDR2 SNEGSKA (reference sequence). The CDR3 has 12 residues. Trimming left V 3 bases short and J 8 bases short, with 11 bases between.

This clonotype has only a few counts. The chain employs TRBV7-8 and TRBJ2-7; 10 bases are a match to TRBD1. CDR1 is SGHVS and CDR2 is FQNEAQ in the germline V gene. The CDR3 sequence is 15 residues long. With V trimmed by 4 bases and J by 3 bases, 6 bases remained unmatched. This CDR3 reads CASSSRDRGHYEQYF. CDR3 coding DNA: TGTGCCAGCAGCTCCCGGGACAGGGGCCACTACGAGCAGTACTTC.

This chain links TRBV4-2 with TRBJ1-1, with 12 bases identical to TRBD1. Germline values: CDR1 LGHNA, CDR2 YNFKEQ. The V and J ends lost 2 bases and 2 bases, in that order; junction bases with no gene match: 6. This CDR3 has 17 residues. The CDR3 here is CASSQRDRGLLNTEAFF. CDR3 bases: TGTGCCAGCAGCCAAAGGGACAGGGGGCTCTTAAACACTGAAGCTTTCTTT.

The chain is built from TRBV10-2 and TRBJ2-7, with D perhaps matching TRBD2 (5 bases). Looked up from germline, CDR1 is WSHSY and CDR2 is SAAADI. V was trimmed by 2 bases and J by 0 bases, leaving 14 bases between them. There are 16 residues in the CDR3. The CDR3 bases are TGCGCCAGCAGTGAGAGAATGGCTAGCAGCTCCTACGAGCAGTACTTC. This encodes CASSERMASSSYEQYF.

The CDR3 here is CASSAKGTERALWTQETQYF. Here the CDR3 DNA reads TGTGCCAGCAGCGCAAAAGGGACAGAGAGAGCCCTGTGGACCCAAGAGACCCAGTACTTC. This chain links TRBV21-1 with TRBJ2-5; the table's D call, TRBD1, was not checked against the DNA. TRBV21-1 is a recognized pseudogene. The CDR3 is 20 residues long.

The rearrangement joins TRBV7-3 to TRBJ2-1; D gene ambiguous. The CDR3 length is 13 residues. Per germline, CDR1 SGHTA and CDR2 FQGTGA. V lost 5 bases to trimming and J lost 6 bases, with 11 bases between them. The CDR3 region is CASSPNARNEQFF. CDR3 coding DNA: TGTGCCAGCAGCCCGAATGCGCGCAATGAGCAGTTCTTC.

There are a few counts of this clonotype. The CDR3 coding sequence is TGTGCCAGCAGCTTAGACAGGATAGACCAAGAGACCCAGTACTTC. Amino acid sequence: CASSLDRIDQETQYF. This sequence joins TRBV11-2 and TRBJ2-5; D is unclear. Trimming pared 0 bases from V and 0 bases from J, leaving 8 bases between. This CDR3 has 15 residues. The germline CDR1 and CDR2 sequences are SGHAT and FQNNGV.

This rearrangement joins TRBV28 to TRBJ2-1, with D maybe TRBD2 (7 bases). Per the germline V gene, CDR1 is MDHEN and CDR2 is SYDVKM. The length of the CDR3 is 14 residues. The V gene lost 7 bases and the J gene lost 6 bases, with 16 bases spanning the gap. CDR3 DNA sequence: TGTGCCAGCAAGGCGGGGGCGGCGGGCAATGAGCAGTTCTTC. Translation: CASKAGAAGNEQFF.

A few counts support this clonotype. The chain carries TRBV28 and TRBJ1-2, with D possibly being TRBD1 (5 bases). Deletions cut 6 bases from V and 5 bases from J, with 10 bases between. The germline gives CDR1 MDHEN, CDR2 SYDVKM. The CDR3 runs to 12 residues. The CDR3 DNA is TGTGCCAGCAGGAAAACAGGTTATGGCTACACCTTC. It specifies CASRKTGYGYTF.

The genes are TRBV2 and TRBJ2-5, with D hard to call. The J call is in doubt because the DNA end fits TRBJ2-7 better. There are 12 residues in the CDR3. Germline V gene sequence: CDR1 SNHLY, CDR2 FYNNEI. Written as DNA, the CDR3 is TGTGCCAGCAGTGGTTTAGGATACGAGCAGTACTTC. Residues: CASSGLGYEQYF.

J is TRBJ2-2 and V is TRBV25-1, with D tentatively TRBD1 (7 bases). CDR1 and CDR2 from the germline V gene are MGHDK and SYGVNS. Trimming left V 3 bases short and J 5 bases short, with 13 bases between. The CDR3 spans 15 residues. CDR3 bases: TGTGCCAGCAGTGACAACAGGGGAGGAACCGGGGAGCTGTTTTTT. Translation: CASSDNRGGTGELFF.

The sample holds a few counts of this clonotype. The chain links TRBV20-1 to TRBJ2-5; D possibly corresponds to TRBD2 (5 bases). There are 13 residues in the CDR3. V dropped 0 bases and J dropped 2 bases, with 7 bases sitting between them. Germline loops: CDR1 DFQATT, CDR2 SNEGSKA (reference sequence). CDR3 DNA sequence: TGCAGTGCTAGAGATGTAGCGCAAGAGACCCAGTACTTC. It specifies CSARDVAQETQYF.

The V gene is TRBV10-3, the J gene TRBJ1-2; D is perhaps TRBD1 (5 bases). V shed 5 bases and J shed 7 bases, with 17 bases lying between them. CDR3 size: 14 residues. CDR1 is ENHRY and CDR2 is SYGVKD in the germline V gene. In DNA form, the CDR3 reads TGTGCCATCAGTCCCGAGTACCCTGGGGGTGGCTACACCTTC. This sequence encodes CAISPEYPGGGYTF.

CDR3: CASTAFGLFLAGWKTQFF. The CDR3 region has the DNA TGTGCCAGCACAGCTTTCGGCCTTTTTCTAGCGGGGTGGAAGACCCAGTTCTTC. The chain has TRBV7-2 and TRBJ2-1; 9 bases match TRBD2. V gave up 7 bases and J gave up 13 bases; unmatched junction bases: 26. Germline V lookup: CDR1 SGHTA, CDR2 FQGNSA. The CDR3 runs 18 residues.